One TCR beta chain is described in this entry. The sample originates from a study of blood T cell repertoires in COVID-19. Study at large: Collection of acute and convalescent COVID-19 samples took place in the United States, Italy and Spain.

The authors' processing: Counts of nucleated cells, estimated from reference gene primer amplification, were obtained. Repertoires were generated with immunoSEQ multiplex PCR, while TCRdb's copy carries only in-frame clones and drops some. That table supplies the V and J calls and clone size; D and trimming were determined from the DNA. The table has 150,000 to 200,000 clones, 79% seen once. V was shortened by 8 bases and J by 4 bases, with 13 bases between the two germline ends. Germline V gene sequence: CDR1 LNHNV, CDR2 YYDKDF (reference sequence). This CDR3 is 13 amino acids long. What was sequenced was peripheral blood. V gene TRBV15 combines with J gene TRBJ2-3; D is possibly TRBD2 (5 bases). This clonotype was sampled from a man aged 55 to 70 with active or convalescent COVID-19. DNA for the CDR3: TGTGCCACCGAAACGGACGGGGCAGATACGCAGTATTTT. Its protein is CATETDGADTQYF.